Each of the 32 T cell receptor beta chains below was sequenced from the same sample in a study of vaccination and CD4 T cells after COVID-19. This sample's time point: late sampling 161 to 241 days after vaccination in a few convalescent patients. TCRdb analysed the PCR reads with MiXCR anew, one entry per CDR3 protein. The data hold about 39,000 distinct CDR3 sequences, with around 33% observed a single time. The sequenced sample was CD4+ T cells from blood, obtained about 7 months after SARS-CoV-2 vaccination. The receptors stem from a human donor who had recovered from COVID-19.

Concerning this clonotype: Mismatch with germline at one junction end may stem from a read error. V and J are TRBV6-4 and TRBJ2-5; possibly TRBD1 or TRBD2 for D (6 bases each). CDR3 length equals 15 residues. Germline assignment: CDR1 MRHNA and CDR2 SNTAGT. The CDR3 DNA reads TGTGCCATCAGTACATTCGATGGGGGCGGAGGGGCTCAGTACTTC. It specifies CAISTFDGGGGAQYF.

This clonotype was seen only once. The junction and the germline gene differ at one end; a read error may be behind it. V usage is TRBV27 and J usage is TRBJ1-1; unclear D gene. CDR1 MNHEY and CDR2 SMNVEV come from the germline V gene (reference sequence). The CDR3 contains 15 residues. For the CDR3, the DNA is TGTGCCAGCAGTTTACTCGGCAGCATGAACACTGAAGTTTTCTTT. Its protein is CASSLLGSMNTEVFF.

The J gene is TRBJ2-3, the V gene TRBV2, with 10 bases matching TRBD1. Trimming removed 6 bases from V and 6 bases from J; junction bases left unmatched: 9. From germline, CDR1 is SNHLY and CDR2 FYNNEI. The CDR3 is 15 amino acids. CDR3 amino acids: CASRSRQGAEDTQYF. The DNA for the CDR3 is TGTGCCAGCAGAAGCCGACAGGGGGCAGAGGATACGCAGTATTTT.

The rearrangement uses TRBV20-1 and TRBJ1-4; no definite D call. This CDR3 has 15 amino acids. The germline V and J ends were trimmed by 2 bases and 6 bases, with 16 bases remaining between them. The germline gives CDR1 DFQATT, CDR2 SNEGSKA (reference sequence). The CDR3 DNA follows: TGCAGTGCTAGAAGGCCCGGGCCGGGCGATGAAAAACTGTTTTTT. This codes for CSARRPGPGDEKLFF.

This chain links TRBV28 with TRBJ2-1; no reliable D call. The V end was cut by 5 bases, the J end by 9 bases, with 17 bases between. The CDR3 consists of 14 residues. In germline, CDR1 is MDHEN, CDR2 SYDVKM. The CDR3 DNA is TGTGCCAGCAGTCGAACGACCCCCCGTCGTGAGCAGTTCTTC. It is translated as CASSRTTPRREQFF.

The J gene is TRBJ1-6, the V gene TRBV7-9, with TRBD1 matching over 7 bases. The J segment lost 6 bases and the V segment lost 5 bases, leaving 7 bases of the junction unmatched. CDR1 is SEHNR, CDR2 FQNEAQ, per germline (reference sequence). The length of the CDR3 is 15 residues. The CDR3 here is CASSTVTGANSPLHF. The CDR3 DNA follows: TGTGCCAGCAGCACAGTAACAGGGGCTAATTCACCCCTCCACTTT.

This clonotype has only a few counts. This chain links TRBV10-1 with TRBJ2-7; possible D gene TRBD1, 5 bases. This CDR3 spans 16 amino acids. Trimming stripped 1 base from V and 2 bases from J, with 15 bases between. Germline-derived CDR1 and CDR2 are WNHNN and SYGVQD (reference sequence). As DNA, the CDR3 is TGCGCCAGCAGTGAGTTGTCAGGGTCCGGGCCCTACGAGCAGTACTTC. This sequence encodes CASSELSGSGPYEQYF.

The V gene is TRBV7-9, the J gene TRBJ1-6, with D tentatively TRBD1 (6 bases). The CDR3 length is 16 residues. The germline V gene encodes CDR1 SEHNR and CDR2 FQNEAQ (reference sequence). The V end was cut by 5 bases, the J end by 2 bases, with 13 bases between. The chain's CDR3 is CASSLSGGPYNSPLHF. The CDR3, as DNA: TGTGCCAGCAGCCTGTCTGGGGGGCCCTATAATTCACCCCTCCACTTT.

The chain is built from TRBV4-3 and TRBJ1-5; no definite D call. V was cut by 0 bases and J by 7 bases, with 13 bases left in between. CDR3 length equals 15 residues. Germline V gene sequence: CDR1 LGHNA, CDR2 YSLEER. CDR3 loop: CASSQDTGVGQPQHF. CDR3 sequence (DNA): TGCGCCAGCAGCCAAGATACCGGGGTCGGGCAGCCCCAGCATTTT.

The CDR3 loop is CASSDPTGSYNEQFF. Written as DNA, the CDR3 is TGTGCCAGCAGCGACCCGACAGGCTCCTACAATGAGCAGTTCTTC. The chain combines TRBV6-1 with TRBJ2-1; perhaps TRBD1 as D (6 bases). Deletions cut 6 bases from V and 0 bases from J, with 12 bases between. This CDR3 contains 15 residues. The V gene's germline CDR1 is MNHNS and CDR2 SASEGT.

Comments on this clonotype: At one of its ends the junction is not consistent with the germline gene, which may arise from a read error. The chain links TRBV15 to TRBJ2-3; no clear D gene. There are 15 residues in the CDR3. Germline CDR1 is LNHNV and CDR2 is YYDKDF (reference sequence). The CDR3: CATSRDYDKAVSALF. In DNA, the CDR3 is TGTGCCACCAGCAGAGATTATGATAAAGCTGTGTCAGCACTTTTT. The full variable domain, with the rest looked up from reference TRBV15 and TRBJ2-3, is DAMVIQNPRYQVTQFGKPVTLSCSQTLNHNVMYWYQQKSSQAPKLLFHYYDKDFNNEADTPDNFQSRRPNTSFCFLDIRSPGLGDTAMYLCATSRDYDKAVSALFGPGTRLTVL.

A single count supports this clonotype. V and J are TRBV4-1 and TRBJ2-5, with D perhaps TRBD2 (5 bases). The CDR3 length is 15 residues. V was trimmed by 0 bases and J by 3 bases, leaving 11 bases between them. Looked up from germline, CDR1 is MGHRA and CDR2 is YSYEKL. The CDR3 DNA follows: TGCGCCAGCAGCCAAGATCTCGGGGATAAAGAGACCCAGTACTTC. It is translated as CASSQDLGDKETQYF.

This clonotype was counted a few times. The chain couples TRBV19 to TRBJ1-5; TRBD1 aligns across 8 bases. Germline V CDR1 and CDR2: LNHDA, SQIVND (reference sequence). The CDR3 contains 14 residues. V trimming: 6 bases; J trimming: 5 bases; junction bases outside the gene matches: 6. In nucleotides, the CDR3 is TGTGCCAGTAGACCTGGACAGGGCTATCAGCCCCAGCATTTT. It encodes CASRPGQGYQPQHF. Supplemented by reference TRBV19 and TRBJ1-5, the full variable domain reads DGGITQSPKYLFRKEGQNVTLSCEQNLNHDAMYWYRQDPGQGLRLIYYSQIVNDFQKGDIAEGYSVSREKKESFPLTVTSAQKNPTAFYLCASRPGQGYQPQHFGDGTRLSIL.

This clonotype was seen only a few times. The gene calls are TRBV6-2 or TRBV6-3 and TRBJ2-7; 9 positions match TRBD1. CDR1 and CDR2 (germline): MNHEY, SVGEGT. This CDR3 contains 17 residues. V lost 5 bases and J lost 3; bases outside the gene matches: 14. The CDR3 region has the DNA TGTGCCAGCAGTCCGACCCACGTGTGGACAGGGGACTACGAGCAGTACTTC. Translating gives CASSPTHVWTGDYEQYF.

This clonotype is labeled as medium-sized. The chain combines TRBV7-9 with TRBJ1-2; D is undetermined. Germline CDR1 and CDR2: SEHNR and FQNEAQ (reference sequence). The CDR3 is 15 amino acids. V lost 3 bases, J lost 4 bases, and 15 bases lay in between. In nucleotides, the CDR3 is TGTGCCAGCAGCTTGGGCCAGTCCCCCGTCTATGGCTACACCTTC. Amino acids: CASSLGQSPVYGYTF.

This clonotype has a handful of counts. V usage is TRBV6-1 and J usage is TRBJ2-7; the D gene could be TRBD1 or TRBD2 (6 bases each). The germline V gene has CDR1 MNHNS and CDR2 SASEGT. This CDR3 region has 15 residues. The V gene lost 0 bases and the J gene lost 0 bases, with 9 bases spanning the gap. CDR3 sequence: CASSEAGGSSYEQYF. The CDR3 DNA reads TGTGCCAGCAGTGAAGCGGGGGGCAGCTCCTACGAGCAGTACTTC.

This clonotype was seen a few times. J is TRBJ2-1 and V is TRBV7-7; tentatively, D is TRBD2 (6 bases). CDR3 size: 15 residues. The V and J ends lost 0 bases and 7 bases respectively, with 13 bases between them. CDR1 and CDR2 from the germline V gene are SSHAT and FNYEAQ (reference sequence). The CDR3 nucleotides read TGTGCCAGCAGCTTAGCTCCGGGAGCGGCAAATGAGCAGTTCTTC. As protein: CASSLAPGAANEQFF.

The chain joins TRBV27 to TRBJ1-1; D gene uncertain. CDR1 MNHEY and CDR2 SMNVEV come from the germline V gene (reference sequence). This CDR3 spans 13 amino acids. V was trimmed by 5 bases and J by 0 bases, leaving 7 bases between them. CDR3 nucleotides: TGTGCCAGCAGTCCCCTCATGAACACTGAAGCTTTCTTT. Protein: CASSPLMNTEAFF.

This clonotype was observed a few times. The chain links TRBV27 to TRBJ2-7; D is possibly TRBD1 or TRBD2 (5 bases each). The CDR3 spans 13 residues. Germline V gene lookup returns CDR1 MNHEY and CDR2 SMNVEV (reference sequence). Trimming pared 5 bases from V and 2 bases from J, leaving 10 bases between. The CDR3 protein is CASSGTVAYEQYF. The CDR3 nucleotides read TGTGCCAGCAGTGGGACGGTTGCCTACGAGCAGTACTTC.

CDR3 in amino acids: CASSKAPHRDPRTDTQYF. CDR3 in DNA: TGTGCCAGCAGCAAAGCCCCCCACAGGGATCCGCGCACAGATACGCAGTATTTT. The genes are TRBV21-1 and TRBJ2-3; the table's TRBD1 call for D was not verified on the DNA. TRBV21-1 is given as a pseudogene. The CDR3 runs 18 residues.

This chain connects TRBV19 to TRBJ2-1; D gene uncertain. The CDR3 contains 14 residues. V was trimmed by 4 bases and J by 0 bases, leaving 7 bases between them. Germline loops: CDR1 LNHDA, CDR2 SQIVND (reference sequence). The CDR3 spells CASSRVSSYNEQFF. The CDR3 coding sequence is TGTGCCAGTAGTAGAGTGAGCTCCTACAATGAGCAGTTCTTC.

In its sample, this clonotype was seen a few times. CDR3 region: CASSEEETQYF. For the CDR3, the DNA is TGTGCCAGCAGTGAGGAAGAGACCCAGTACTTC. V and J are TRBV2 and TRBJ2-5; no firm D call. Germline V gene lookup returns CDR1 SNHLY and CDR2 FYNNEI. The V end lost 3 bases, the J end lost 3 bases, and 2 bases lay between the germline ends. This CDR3 contains 11 residues.

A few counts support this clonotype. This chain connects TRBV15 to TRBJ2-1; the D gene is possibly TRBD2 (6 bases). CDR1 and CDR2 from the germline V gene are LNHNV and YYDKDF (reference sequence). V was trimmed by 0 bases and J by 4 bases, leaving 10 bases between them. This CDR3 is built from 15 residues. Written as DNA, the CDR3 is TGTGCCACCAGCAGAGAAAGCGGGTCTTACAATGAGCAGTTCTTC. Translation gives CATSRESGSYNEQFF.

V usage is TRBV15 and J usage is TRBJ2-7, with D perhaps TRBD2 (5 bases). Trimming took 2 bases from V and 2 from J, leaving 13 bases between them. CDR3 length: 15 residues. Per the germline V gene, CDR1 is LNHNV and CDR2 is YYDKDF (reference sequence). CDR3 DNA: TGTGCCACCAGCAGAAATGGGGAGATCACCTACGAGCAGTACTTC. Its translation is CATSRNGEITYEQYF.

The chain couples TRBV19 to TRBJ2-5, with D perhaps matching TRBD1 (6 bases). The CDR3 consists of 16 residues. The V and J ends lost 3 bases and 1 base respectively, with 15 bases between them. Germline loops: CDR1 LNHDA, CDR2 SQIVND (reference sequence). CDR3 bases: TGTGCCAGTAGTATTGGAGCCGAGGGGGTCCAAGAGACCCAGTACTTC. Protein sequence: CASSIGAEGVQETQYF.

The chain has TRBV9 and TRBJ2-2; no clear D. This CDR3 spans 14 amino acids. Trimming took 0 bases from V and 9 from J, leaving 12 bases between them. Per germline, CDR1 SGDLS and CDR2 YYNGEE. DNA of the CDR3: TGTGCCAGCAGCGTAGGGGATGGTCTCCGGGAGCTGTTTTTT. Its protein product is CASSVGDGLRELFF.

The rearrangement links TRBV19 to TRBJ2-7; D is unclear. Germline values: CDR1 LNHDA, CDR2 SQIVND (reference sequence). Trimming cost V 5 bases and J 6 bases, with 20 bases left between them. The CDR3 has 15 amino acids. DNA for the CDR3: TGTGCCAGTAGTGCGACAAGTACACATTATGGCGAGCAGTACTTC. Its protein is CASSATSTHYGEQYF.

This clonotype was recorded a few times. The CDR3 reads CASRSGASPLHF. CDR3 bases: TGTGCCAGCAGGTCCGGGGCTTCACCCCTCCACTTT. This sequence joins TRBV28 and TRBJ1-6; D perhaps matches TRBD1 (5 bases). CDR1 is MDHEN, CDR2 SYDVKM, per germline. The CDR3 is 12 residues long. V lost 6 bases to trimming and J lost 9 bases, with 9 bases between them.

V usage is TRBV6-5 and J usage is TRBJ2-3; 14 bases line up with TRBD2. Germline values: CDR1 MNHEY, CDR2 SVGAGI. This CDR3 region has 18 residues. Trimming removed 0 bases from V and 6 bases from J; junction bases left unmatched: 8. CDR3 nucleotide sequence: TGTGCCAGCAGTTACTCCCCAGGACTAGCGGGAGGTGCGGATACGCAGTATTTT. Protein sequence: CASSYSPGLAGGADTQYF.

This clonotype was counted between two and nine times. Here the CDR3 DNA reads TGCAGTGCTCCCGGACTATCTCCGCCCTACAATGAGCAGTTCTTC. This gives the protein CSAPGLSPPYNEQFF. J is TRBJ2-1 and V is TRBV20-1, with a possible D match to TRBD2 (6 bases). The CDR3 has 15 amino acids. The V gene's germline CDR1 is DFQATT and CDR2 SNEGSKA (reference sequence). The germline V and J ends were trimmed by 5 bases and 2 bases, with 16 bases remaining between them.

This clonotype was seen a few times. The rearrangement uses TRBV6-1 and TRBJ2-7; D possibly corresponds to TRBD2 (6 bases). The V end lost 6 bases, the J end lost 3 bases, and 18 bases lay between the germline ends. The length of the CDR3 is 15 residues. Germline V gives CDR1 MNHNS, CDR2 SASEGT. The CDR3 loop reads CASREGPQTVYEQYF. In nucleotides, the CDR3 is TGTGCCAGCAGGGAGGGGCCGCAGACCGTCTACGAGCAGTACTTC.

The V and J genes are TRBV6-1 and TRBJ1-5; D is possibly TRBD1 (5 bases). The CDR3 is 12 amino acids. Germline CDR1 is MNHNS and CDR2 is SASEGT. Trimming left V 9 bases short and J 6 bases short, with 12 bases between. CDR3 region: CARRGCCQPQHF. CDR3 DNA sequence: TGTGCCAGGAGGGGATGTTGTCAGCCCCAGCATTTT.